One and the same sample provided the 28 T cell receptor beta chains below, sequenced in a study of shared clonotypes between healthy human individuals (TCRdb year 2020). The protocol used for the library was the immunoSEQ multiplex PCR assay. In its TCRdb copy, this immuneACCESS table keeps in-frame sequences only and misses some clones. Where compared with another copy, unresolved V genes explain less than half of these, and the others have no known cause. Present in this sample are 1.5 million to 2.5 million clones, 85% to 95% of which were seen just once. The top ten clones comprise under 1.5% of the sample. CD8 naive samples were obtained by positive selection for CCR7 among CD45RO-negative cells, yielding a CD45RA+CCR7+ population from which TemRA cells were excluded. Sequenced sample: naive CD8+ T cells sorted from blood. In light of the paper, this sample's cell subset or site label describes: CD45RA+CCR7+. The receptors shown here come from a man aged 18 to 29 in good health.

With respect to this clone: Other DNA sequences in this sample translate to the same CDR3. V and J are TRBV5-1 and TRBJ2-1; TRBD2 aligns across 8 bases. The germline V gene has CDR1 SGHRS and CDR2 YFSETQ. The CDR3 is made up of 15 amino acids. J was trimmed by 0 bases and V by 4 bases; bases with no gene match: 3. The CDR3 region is CASSRTSGSYNEQFF. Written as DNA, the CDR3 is TGCGCCAGCAGCCGAACTAGCGGCTCCTACAATGAGCAGTTCTTC.

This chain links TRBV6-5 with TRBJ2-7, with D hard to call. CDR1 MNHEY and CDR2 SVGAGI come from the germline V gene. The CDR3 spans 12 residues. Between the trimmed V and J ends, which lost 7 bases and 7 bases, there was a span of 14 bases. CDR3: CASTTGGNEQYF. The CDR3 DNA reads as TGTGCCAGCACCACGGGCGGAAATGAGCAGTACTTC.

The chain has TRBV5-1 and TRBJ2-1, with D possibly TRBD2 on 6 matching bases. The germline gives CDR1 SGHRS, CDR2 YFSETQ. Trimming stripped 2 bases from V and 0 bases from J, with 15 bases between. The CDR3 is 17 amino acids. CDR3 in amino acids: CASSLILFGSSYNEQFF. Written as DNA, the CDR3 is TGCGCCAGCAGCTTAATACTTTTCGGGAGCTCCTACAATGAGCAGTTCTTC.

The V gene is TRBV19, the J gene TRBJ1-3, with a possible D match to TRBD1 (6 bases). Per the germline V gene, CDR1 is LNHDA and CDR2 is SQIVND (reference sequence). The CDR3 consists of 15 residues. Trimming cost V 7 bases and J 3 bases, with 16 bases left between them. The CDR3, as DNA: TGTGCCAGTACCATGGACAGTAGTGGTGGAAACACCATATATTTT. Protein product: CASTMDSSGGNTIYF.

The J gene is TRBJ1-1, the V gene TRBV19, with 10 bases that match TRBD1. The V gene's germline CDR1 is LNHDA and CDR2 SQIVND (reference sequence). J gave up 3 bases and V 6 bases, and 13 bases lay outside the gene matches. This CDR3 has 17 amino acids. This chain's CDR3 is CASRPNPGTGEDTEAFF. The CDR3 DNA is TGTGCCAGTAGACCGAACCCGGGGACAGGGGAGGACACTGAAGCTTTCTTT.

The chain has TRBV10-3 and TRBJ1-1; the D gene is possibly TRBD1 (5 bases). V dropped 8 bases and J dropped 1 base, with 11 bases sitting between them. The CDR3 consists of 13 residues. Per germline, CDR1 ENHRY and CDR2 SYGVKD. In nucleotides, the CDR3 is TGTGCCATCGCCGGACAAACGAACACTGAAGCTTTCTTT. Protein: CAIAGQTNTEAFF.

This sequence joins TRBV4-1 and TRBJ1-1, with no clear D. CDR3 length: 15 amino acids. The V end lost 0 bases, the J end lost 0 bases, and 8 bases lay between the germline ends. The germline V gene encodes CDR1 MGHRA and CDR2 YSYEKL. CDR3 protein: CASSQEMVMNTEAFF. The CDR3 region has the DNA TGCGCCAGCAGCCAAGAAATGGTTATGAACACTGAAGCTTTCTTT.

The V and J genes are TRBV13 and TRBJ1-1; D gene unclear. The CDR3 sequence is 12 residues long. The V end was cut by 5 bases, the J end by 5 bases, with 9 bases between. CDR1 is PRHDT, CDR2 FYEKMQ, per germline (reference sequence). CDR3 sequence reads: CASSPAETEAFF. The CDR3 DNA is TGTGCCAGCAGCCCGGCTGAGACTGAAGCTTTCTTT.

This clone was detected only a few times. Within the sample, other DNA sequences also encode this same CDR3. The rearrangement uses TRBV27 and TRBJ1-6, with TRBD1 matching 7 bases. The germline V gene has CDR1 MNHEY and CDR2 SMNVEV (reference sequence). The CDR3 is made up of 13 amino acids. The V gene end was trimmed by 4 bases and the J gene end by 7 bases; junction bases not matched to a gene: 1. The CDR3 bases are TGTGCCAGCAGTTCAGGGGGAAATTCACCCCTCCACTTT. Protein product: CASSSGGNSPLHF.

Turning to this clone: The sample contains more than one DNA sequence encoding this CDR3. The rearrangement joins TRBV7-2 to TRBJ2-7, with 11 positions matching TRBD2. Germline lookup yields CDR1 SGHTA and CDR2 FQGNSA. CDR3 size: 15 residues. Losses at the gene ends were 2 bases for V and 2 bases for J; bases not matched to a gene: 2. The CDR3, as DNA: TGTGCCAGCAGCTTACTTAGCGGGAGGGCCTACGAGCAGTACTTC. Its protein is CASSLLSGRAYEQYF. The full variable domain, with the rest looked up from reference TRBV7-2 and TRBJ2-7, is GAGVSQSPSNKVTEKGKDVELRCDPISGHTALYWYRQSLGQGLEFLIYFQGNSAPDKSGLPSDRFSAERTGGSVSTLTIQRTQQEDSAVYLCASSLLSGRAYEQYFGPGTRLTVT.

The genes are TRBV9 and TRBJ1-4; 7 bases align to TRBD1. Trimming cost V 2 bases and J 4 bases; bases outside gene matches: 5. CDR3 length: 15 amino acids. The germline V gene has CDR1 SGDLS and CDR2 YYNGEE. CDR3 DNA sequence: TGTGCCAGCAGCGTCGGGACAGCTATTAATGAAAAACTGTTTTTT. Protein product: CASSVGTAINEKLFF.

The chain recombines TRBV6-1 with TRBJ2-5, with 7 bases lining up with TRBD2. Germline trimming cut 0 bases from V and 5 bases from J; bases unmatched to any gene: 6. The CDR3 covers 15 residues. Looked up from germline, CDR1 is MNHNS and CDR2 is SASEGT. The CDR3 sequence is CASSEAGGSGETQYF. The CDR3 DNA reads TGTGCCAGCAGTGAAGCGGGAGGGTCTGGGGAGACCCAGTACTTC.

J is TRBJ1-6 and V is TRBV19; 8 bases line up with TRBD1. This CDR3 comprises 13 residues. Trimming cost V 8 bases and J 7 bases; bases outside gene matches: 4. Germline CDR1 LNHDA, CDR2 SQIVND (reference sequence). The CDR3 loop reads CASLDRDNSPLHF. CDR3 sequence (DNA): TGTGCCAGTTTGGACAGGGACAATTCACCCCTCCACTTT.

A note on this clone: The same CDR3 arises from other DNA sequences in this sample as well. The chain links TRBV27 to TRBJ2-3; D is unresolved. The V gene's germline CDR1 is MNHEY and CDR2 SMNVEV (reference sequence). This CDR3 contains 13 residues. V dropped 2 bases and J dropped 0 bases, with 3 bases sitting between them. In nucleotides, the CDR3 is TGTGCCAGCAGTTTACCAAGCACAGATACGCAGTATTTT. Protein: CASSLPSTDTQYF.

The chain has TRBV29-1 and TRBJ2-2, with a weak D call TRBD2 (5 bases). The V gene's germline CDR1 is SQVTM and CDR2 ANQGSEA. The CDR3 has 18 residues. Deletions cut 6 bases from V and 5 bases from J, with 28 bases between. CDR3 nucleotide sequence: TGCAGCGTAGCGTCAATCGGGCCTCCTGGGAGTGGGACCGGGGAGCTGTTTTTT. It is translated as CSVASIGPPGSGTGELFF.

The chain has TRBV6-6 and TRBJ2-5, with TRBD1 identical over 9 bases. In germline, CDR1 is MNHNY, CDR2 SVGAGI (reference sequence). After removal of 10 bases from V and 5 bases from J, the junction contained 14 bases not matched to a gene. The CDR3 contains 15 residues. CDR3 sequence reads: CANCSGTGIAETQYF. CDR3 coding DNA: TGTGCCAACTGTTCCGGGACAGGGATTGCCGAGACCCAGTACTTC.

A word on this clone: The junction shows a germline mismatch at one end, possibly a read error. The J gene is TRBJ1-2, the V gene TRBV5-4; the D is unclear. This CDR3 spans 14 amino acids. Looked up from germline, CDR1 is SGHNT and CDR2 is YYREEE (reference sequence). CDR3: CASSLRGSNFGYTF. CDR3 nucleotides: TGTGCCAGCAGCCTGCGAGGGTCCAACTTTGGCTACACCTTC.

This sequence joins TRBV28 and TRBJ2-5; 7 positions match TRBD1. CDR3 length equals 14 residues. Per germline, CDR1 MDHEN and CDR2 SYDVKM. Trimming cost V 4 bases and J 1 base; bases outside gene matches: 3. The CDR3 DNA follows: TGTGCCAGCAGTTCGACAGGGTTCCAAGAGACCCAGTACTTC. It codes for CASSSTGFQETQYF.

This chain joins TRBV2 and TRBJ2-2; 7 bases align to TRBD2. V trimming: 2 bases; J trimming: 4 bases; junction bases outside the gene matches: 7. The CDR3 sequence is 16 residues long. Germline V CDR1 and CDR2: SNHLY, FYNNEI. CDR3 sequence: CASSENGGEGTGELFF. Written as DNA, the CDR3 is TGTGCCAGCAGTGAAAATGGAGGGGAGGGCACCGGGGAGCTGTTTTTT. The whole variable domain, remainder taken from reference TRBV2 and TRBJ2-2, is EPEVTQTPSHQVTQMGQEVILRCVPISNHLYFYWYRQILGQKVEFLVSFYNNEISEKSEIFDDQFSVERPDGSNFTLKIRSTKLEDSAMYFCASSENGGEGTGELFFGEGSRLTVL.

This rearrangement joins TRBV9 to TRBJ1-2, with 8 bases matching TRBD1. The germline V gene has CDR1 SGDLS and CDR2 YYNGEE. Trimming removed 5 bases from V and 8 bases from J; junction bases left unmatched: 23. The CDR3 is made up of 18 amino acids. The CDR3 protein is CASRDRDDRGPSVRGYTF. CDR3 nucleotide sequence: TGTGCCAGCAGAGACCGGGACGACAGGGGCCCCTCGGTACGAGGCTACACCTTC.

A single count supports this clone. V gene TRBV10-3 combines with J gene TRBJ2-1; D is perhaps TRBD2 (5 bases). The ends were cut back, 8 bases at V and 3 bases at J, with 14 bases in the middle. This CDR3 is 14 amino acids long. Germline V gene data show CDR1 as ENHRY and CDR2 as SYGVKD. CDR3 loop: CAISRGGDYNEQFF. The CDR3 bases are TGTGCCATCTCTCGCGGAGGCGACTACAATGAGCAGTTCTTC.

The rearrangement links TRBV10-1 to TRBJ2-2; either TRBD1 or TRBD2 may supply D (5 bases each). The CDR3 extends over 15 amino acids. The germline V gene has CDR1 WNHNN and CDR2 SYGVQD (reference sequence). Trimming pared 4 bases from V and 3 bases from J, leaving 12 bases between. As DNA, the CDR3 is TGCGCCAGCAGTGGCAGGGTCGGGGACACCGGGGAGCTGTTTTTT. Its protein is CASSGRVGDTGELFF.

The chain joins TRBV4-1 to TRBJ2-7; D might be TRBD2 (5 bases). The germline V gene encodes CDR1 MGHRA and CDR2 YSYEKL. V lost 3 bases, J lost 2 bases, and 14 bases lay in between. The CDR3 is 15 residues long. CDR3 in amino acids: CASSHGKPGTYEQYF. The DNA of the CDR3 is TGCGCCAGCAGCCATGGTAAACCGGGAACCTACGAGCAGTACTTC.

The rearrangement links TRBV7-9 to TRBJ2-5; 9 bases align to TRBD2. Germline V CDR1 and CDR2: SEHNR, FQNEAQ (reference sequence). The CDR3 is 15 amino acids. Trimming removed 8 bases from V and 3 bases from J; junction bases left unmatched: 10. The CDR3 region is CASPPAGGVKETQYF. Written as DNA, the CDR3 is TGTGCCAGCCCCCCAGCGGGGGGCGTAAAAGAGACCCAGTACTTC.

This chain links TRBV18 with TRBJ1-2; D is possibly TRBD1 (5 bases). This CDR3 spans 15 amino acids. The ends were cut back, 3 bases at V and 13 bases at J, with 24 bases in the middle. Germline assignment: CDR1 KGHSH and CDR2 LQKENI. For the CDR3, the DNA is TGTGCCAGCTCACCTTATGCCTATGGCGGGACGGCGGTCACCTTC. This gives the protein CASSPYAYGGTAVTF.

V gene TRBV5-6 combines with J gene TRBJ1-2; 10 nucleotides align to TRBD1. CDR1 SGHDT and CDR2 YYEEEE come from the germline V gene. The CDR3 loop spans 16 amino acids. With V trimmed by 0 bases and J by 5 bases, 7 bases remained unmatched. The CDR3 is CASSLVSTGGRYGYTF. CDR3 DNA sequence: TGTGCCAGCAGCTTGGTCTCGACAGGGGGCCGATATGGCTACACCTTC.

CDR3 in amino acids: CASSPSDRGPSYEQYF. Written as DNA, the CDR3 is TGTGCCAGCAGCCCCTCCGACAGGGGCCCCTCCTACGAGCAGTACTTC. J is TRBJ2-7 and V is TRBV7-9; TRBD1 matches at 8 bases. V lost 5 bases and J lost 0; bases outside the gene matches: 9. Germline loops: CDR1 SEHNR, CDR2 FQNEAQ (reference sequence). CDR3 size: 16 residues.

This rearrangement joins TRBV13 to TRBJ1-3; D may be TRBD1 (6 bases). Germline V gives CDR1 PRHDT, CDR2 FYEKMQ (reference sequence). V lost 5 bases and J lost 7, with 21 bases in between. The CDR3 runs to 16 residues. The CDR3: CASSPPGGGSGNTIYF. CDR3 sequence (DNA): TGTGCCAGCAGCCCCCCTGGGGGCGGGAGTGGCAACACCATATATTTT.